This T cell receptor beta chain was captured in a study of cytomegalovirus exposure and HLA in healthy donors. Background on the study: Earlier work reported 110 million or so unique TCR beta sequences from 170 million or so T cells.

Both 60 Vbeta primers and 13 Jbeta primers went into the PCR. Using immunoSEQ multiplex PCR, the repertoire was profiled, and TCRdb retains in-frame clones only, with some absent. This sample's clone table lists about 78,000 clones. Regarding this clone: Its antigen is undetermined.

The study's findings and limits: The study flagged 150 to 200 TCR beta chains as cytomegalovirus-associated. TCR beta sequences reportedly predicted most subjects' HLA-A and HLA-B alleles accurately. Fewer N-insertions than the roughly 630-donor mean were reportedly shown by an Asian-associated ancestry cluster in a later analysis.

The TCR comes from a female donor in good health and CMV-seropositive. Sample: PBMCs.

Written as DNA, the CDR3 is TGTGCCAGCAGCCGAAGGACTGATGACTCTGGAAACACCATATATTTT. As protein: CASSRRTDDSGNTIYF. This chain links TRBV5-5 with TRBJ1-3, with D uncertain. The V and J ends lost 4 bases and 0 bases respectively, with 14 bases between them. Germline V gene sequence: CDR1 SGHKS, CDR2 YYEKEE (reference sequence). CDR3 length: 16 residues.